A single sample gave rise to the 3 T cell receptor beta chains below, sequenced in a study of T cells expressing NK-cell markers. TCRdb re-called the 5' RACE reads and catalogs CDR3 proteins one per entry, DNA excluded. The specimen's table records some 450,000 distinct CDR3 sequences. Sequenced material: blood T cells: a sorted CD56 or NKG2C T cell subset, CD4+ or CD8+ T cells, or bulk PBMC T cells (not recorded which). These receptors came from a woman between 18 and 70 years old in good health.

This rearrangement joins TRBV11-1 to TRBJ2-4. This CDR3 has 17 amino acids. The V gene's germline CDR1 is SGHAT and CDR2 FQDESV (reference sequence). CDR3 region: CASSPFGLSGTKNIQYF.

The genes are TRBV7-2 and TRBJ2-7; no DNA is available, so the TRBD2 call from TCRdb remains unchecked. Germline lookup yields CDR1 SGHTA and CDR2 FQGNSA. The CDR3 is 15 residues long. The CDR3 spells CASSLLADSSYEQYF.

This chain joins TRBV30 and TRBJ2-1; as DNA is missing, the TRBD1 call by TCRdb cannot be tested. Per germline, CDR1 GTSNPN and CDR2 SVGIG (reference sequence). The CDR3 covers 13 residues. This CDR3 is CACMPGARNEQFF.